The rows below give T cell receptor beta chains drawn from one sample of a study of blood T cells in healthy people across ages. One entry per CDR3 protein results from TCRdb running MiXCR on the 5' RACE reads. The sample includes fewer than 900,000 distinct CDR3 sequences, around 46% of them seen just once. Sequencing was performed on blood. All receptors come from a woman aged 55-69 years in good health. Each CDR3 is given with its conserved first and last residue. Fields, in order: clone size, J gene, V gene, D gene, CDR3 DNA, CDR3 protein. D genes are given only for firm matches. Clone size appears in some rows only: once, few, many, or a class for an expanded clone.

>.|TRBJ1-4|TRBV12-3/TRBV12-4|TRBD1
TGTGCCAGCACTCGCAACAGGGGGAATGAAAAACTGTTTTTT
CASTRNRGNEKLFF
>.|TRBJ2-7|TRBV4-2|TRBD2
TGTGCCAGCAGCCAAGGGCGGGGGGCGCAGTATGGTGAGCAGTACTTC
CASSQGRGAQYGEQYF
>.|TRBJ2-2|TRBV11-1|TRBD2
TGTGCCAGCAGCTCCTGGACTAGCGGGGGGAACGTCGGGGAGCTGTTTTTT
CASSSWTSGGNVGELFF
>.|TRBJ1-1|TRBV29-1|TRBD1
TGCAGCGTTGACGCCGGGACAGGGGGCCGAAGCGACACTGAAGCTTTCTTT
CSVDAGTGGRSDTEAFF
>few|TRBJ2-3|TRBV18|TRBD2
TGTGCCAGCTCCCCGACCTCTGGCGGGAGCCCACCTCATACGCAGTATTTT
CASSPTSGGSPPHTQYF
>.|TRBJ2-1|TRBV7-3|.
TGTGCCAGCAGGCGTGGGGGGAGCAGTGGCAATGAGCAGTTCTTC
CASRRGGSSGNEQFF
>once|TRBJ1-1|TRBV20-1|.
TGCAGTGCTAGATGGAACACTGAAGCTTTCTTT
CSARWNTEAFF
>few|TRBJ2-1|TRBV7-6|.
TGTGCCAGCAGCTTGAGCGACTCCAACAATGAGCAGTTCTTC
CASSLSDSNNEQFF
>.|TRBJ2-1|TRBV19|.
TGTGCCAGTAGTATAGGTGAGACAGGTGATGAGCAGTTCTTC
CASSIGETGDEQFF
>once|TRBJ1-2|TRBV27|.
TGTGCCAGCAGTTCACTCGTGGACGGAAACTATGGCTACACCTTC
CASSSLVDGNYGYTF
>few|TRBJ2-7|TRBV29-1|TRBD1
TGCAGCGTTGTCCTACGGGACAGGGCCTACGAGCAGTACTTC
CSVVLRDRAYEQYF
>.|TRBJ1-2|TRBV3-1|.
TGTGCCAGCAGCCAAGATAGATTACGTGGCTACACCTTC
CASSQDRLRGYTF
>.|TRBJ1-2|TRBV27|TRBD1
TGTGCCAGCAGTGTACAGGGGGGTTTCTATGGCTACACCTTC
CASSVQGGFYGYTF
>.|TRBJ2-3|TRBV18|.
TGTGCCAGCTCACCATCGGCCCAGGGGCCCCAAGAGACAGATACGCAGTATTTT
CASSPSAQGPQETDTQYF
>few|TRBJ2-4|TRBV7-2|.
TGTGCCAGCAGCCCCGAGCGACGAGACATGTTAGCCAAAAACATTCAGTACTTC
CASSPERRDMLAKNIQYF
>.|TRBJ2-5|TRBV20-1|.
TGCAGTGCTAGGGAGCAGGGGCCCCAAACCCAGTACTTC
CSAREQGPQTQYF